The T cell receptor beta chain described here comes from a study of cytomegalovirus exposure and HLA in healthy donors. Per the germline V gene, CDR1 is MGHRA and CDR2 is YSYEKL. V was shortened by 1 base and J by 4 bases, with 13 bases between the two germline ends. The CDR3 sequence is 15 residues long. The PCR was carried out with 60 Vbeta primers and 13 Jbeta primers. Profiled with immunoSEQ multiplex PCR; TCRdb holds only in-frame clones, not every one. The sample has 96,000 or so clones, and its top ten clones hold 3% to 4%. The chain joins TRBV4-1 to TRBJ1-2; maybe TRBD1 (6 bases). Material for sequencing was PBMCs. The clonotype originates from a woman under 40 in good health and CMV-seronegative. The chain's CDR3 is CASSQGGRMAYGYTF. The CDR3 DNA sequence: TGCGCCAGCAGCCAAGGGGGGCGAATGGCCTATGGCTACACCTTC.